The sequence of this T cell receptor beta chain was determined in a study of blood T cell repertoires in COVID-19. Study details: Researchers got acute and convalescent COVID-19 samples from the United States, Italy and Spain. Sources were T cells, B-cell-depleted T cells, or PBMCs; the material itself was cDNA or gDNA.

Original processing methods: Estimation of nucleated cell counts relied on the amplification of reference gene primers. Assay used: immunoSEQ multiplex PCR; TCRdb lists only in-frame clones, some missing. V and J calls and clone size are copied from that table; D and trimming were computed from the DNA. Seen here are about 120,000 clones, over 65% observed once, and the top ten hold roughly 0.86%. V gave up 4 bases and J gave up 2 bases; unmatched junction bases: 3. Germline CDR1 is SQVTM and CDR2 is ANQGSEA. This CDR3 has 13 amino acids. This TCR derives from a human donor with acute or convalescent COVID-19. The donor label of this sample is uncertain. The sequenced sample was peripheral blood. The chain combines TRBV29-1 with TRBJ1-2, with 8 bases that match TRBD1. The CDR3 loop is CSVAQGANYGYTF. In nucleotides, the CDR3 is TGCAGCGTTGCCCAGGGGGCCAACTATGGCTACACCTTC.